Presented here are 21 T cell receptor beta chains from one specimen sequenced in a study of blood T cell repertoires in COVID-19. Clones were sequenced by immunoSEQ multiplex PCR, and TCRdb holds only the in-frame ones, with some missing. The sample has around 50,000 clones, 75% to 80% seen once. Specimen: peripheral blood. These receptors all stem from a human donor with active or convalescent COVID-19. The donor label of this sample is uncertain.

CDR3: CATGTGTGGYEQYF. The CDR3 bases are TGTGCCACAGGTACCGGGACGGGGGGCTACGAGCAGTACTTC. The genes are TRBV7-9 and TRBJ2-7; TRBD2 agrees at 7 bases. Germline CDR1 and CDR2: SEHNR and FQNEAQ (reference sequence). V trimming: 10 bases; J trimming: 3 bases; junction bases outside the gene matches: 12. The CDR3 sequence is 14 residues long.

V and J are TRBV19 and TRBJ1-5; 8 positions match TRBD1. The CDR3 totals 14 residues. The ends lost 8 bases at V and 4 bases at J; junction bases unmatched: 7. Germline CDR1 LNHDA, CDR2 SQIVND (reference sequence). The CDR3 nucleotides read TGTGCCAGTGATAGGACAGGGAGGAATCAGCCCCAGCATTTT. This codes for CASDRTGRNQPQHF.

The genes are TRBV6-5 and TRBJ2-5, with 11 bases aligning to TRBD1. The V gene's germline CDR1 is MNHEY and CDR2 SVGAGI. V dropped 4 bases and J dropped 4; count of bases not matched to a gene: 2. This CDR3 has 14 amino acids. DNA of the CDR3: TGTGCCAGCAGTTCCGGGACAGGGGGAGAGACCCAGTACTTC. This codes for CASSSGTGGETQYF.

This clone was seen a handful of times. The chain couples TRBV29-1 to TRBJ1-6, with D uncertain. The CDR3 runs 12 residues. Germline-derived CDR1 and CDR2 are SQVTM and ANQGSEA. Trimming cost V 5 bases and J 10 bases, with 12 bases left between them. For the CDR3, the DNA is TGCAGCGTTCAATCGGGGAACTCACCCCTCCACTTT. Translation gives CSVQSGNSPLHF.

V usage is TRBV3-1 (or the pseudogene TRBV3-2) and J usage is TRBJ2-5; 7 bases are shared with TRBD2. V lost 6 bases and J lost 4; bases outside the gene matches: 11. The CDR3 covers 15 residues. Germline V CDR1 and CDR2: LGHDT, YNNKEL (reference sequence). Here the CDR3 DNA reads TGTGCCAGCAGGGCCTTGGGGGAGGGTAGAGAGACCCAGTACTTC. Translating it yields CASRALGEGRETQYF.

A remark on this clone: The junction departs from the called germline gene at one end, perhaps through a read error. The V gene is TRBV20-1, the J gene TRBJ2-1; D might be TRBD2 (5 bases). CDR1 is DFQATT and CDR2 is SNEGSKA in the germline V gene (reference sequence). This CDR3 is 11 amino acids long. In nucleotides, the CDR3 is TGCAGTGCGAGAGGAGGTCTTGAGCAGTTCTTC. It codes for CSARGGLEQFF.

This clone was picked up one time. This chain uses TRBV6-2 or TRBV6-3 with TRBJ2-3; the match to TRBD1 covers 8 bases. V trimming: 5 bases; J trimming: 4 bases; junction bases outside the gene matches: 8. Germline loops: CDR1 MNHEY, CDR2 SVGEGT. The CDR3 has 15 residues. DNA of the CDR3: TGTGCCAGCAGTGACCAGGGGGCGGGCGCAGATACGCAGTATTTT. It codes for CASSDQGAGADTQYF.

This clone came up many times. The chain carries TRBV28 and TRBJ2-3, with D possibly matching TRBD1 (5 bases). The CDR3 consists of 16 residues. Germline V gives CDR1 MDHEN, CDR2 SYDVKM. V was trimmed by 9 bases and J by 4 bases, leaving 23 bases between them. This CDR3 reads CASTGNLGAGADTQYF. The CDR3 DNA sequence: TGTGCCAGTACCGGAAACCTAGGGGCAGGAGCAGATACGCAGTATTTT.

The gene calls are TRBV30 and TRBJ2-7; D might be TRBD1 (5 bases). The ends were cut back, 0 bases at V and 0 bases at J, with 9 bases in the middle. CDR3 size: 14 residues. Germline CDR1 GTSNPN, CDR2 SVGIG (reference sequence). The CDR3 nucleotides are TGTGCCTGGAGTGTAGGGGTCGGCTCCTACGAGCAGTACTTC. It yields the protein CAWSVGVGSYEQYF.

V and J are TRBV15 and TRBJ2-7; D is unresolved. The CDR3 consists of 14 residues. Trimming took 1 base from V and 3 from J, leaving 10 bases between them. The germline V gene has CDR1 LNHNV and CDR2 YYDKDF (reference sequence). The chain's CDR3 is CATSRGLVNYEQYF. CDR3 sequence (DNA): TGTGCCACCAGCAGAGGGCTAGTAAACTACGAGCAGTACTTC.

This chain joins TRBV27 and TRBJ1-5; possible D gene TRBD1, 5 bases. V lost 0 bases to trimming and J lost 6 bases, with 12 bases between them. The CDR3 runs 15 residues. Germline V CDR1 and CDR2: MNHEY, SMNVEV (reference sequence). CDR3 nucleotide sequence: TGTGCCAGCAGTTTATCTACGGGACTTCGTCAGCCCCAGCATTTT. This gives the protein CASSLSTGLRQPQHF.

This rearrangement joins TRBV12-2 to TRBJ2-5; the D call of TRBD2 is as the table states it, not checked on the DNA. TRBV12-2 is listed as a pseudogene. The CDR3 spans 17 residues. In DNA form, the CDR3 reads TGTGCAAGTCGCTTAGCGGTTGTGGTAGCGGGAGGGGAGACCCAGTACTTC. This codes for CASRLAVVVAGGETQYF.

There are many counts of this clone. The chain couples TRBV6-2 or TRBV6-3 to TRBJ2-1; 7 positions match TRBD1. This CDR3 has 17 residues. V shed 1 base, J shed 3 bases, and the junction held 9 bases outside the gene matches. Germline CDR1 MNHEY, CDR2 SVGEGT. The DNA for the CDR3 is TGTGCCAGCAGTTACTTTACAGGGGTCGGAAACTACAATGAGCAGTTCTTC. Translated, it gives CASSYFTGVGNYNEQFF.

This sequence joins TRBV6-5 and TRBJ2-6; D unresolved. V was pared by 6 bases and J by 0 bases, with 3 bases between. This CDR3 is 13 amino acids long. The germline CDR1 and CDR2 sequences are MNHEY and SVGAGI. CDR3 DNA: TGTGCCAGCAGCCTCTCTGGGGCCAACGTCCTGACTTTC. This encodes CASSLSGANVLTF.

The chain has TRBV5-1 and TRBJ2-7; 7 bases agree with TRBD1. The J segment lost 3 bases and the V segment lost 3 bases, leaving 6 bases of the junction unmatched. The CDR3 totals 14 residues. Germline V gene sequence: CDR1 SGHRS, CDR2 YFSETQ. DNA of the CDR3: TGCGCCAGCAGCTCGAGTCAGGGGGTCTACGAGCAGTACTTC. Its translation is CASSSSQGVYEQYF.

The CDR3 is CATSETRSSYNEQFF. CDR3 bases: TGTGCCACCAGTGAGACTAGGAGCTCCTACAATGAGCAGTTCTTC. The V and J genes are TRBV24-1 and TRBJ2-1, with D perhaps TRBD2 (6 bases). From germline, CDR1 is KGHDR and CDR2 SFDVKD. Trimming pared 4 bases from V and 0 bases from J, leaving 9 bases between. CDR3 length: 15 residues.

In the case of this clone: The same CDR3 can be traced to other DNA sequences in this sample. This chain links TRBV11-3 with TRBJ2-2, with 12 bases lining up with TRBD2. Germline values: CDR1 SGHNT, CDR2 YENEEA. This CDR3 has 17 amino acids. J was trimmed by 1 base and V by 3 bases; bases with no gene match: 3. Here the CDR3 reads CASSFQLAGGNTGELFF. Written as DNA, the CDR3 is TGTGCCAGCAGCTTCCAACTAGCGGGAGGGAACACCGGGGAGCTGTTTTTT.

This sequence joins TRBV11-2 and TRBJ2-5; D is uncertain. Germline CDR1 and CDR2: SGHAT and FQNNGV. CDR3 size: 12 residues. V shed 5 bases and J shed 5 bases, with 9 bases lying between them. The CDR3 here is CASSLSGETQYF. DNA for the CDR3: TGTGCCAGCAGCCTCTCCGGGGAGACCCAGTACTTC.

The V call is TRBV27, the J call TRBJ2-3, with 8 bases identical to TRBD2. Germline CDR1 is MNHEY and CDR2 is SMNVEV (reference sequence). V lost 5 bases, J lost 2 bases, and 15 bases stayed unmatched. The CDR3 has 18 amino acids. The CDR3 DNA is TGTGCCAGCAGTGGAGGTGCAGCGGGAGAGGAGTTCACAGATACGCAGTATTTT. This sequence encodes CASSGGAAGEEFTDTQYF.

The chain combines TRBV19 with TRBJ1-2; D call uncertain. CDR3 length equals 14 residues. Germline-derived CDR1 and CDR2 are LNHDA and SQIVND (reference sequence). Trimming cost V 3 bases and J 8 bases, with 16 bases left between them. CDR3 amino acids: CASSIPREGAGYTF. DNA for the CDR3: TGTGCCAGTAGTATTCCTCGGGAGGGTGCCGGCTACACCTTC.

V usage is TRBV4-2 and J usage is TRBJ2-7, with 8 bases that match TRBD2. The CDR3 runs 17 residues. Germline CDR1 is LGHNA and CDR2 is YNFKEQ. Trimming at V came to 2 bases and at J to 5 bases, leaving 14 bases not matched to a gene. CDR3 sequence (DNA): TGTGCCAGCAGCCAATCGACGATTGGGACTAGAAGTCACGAGCAGTACTTC. Protein product: CASSQSTIGTRSHEQYF.